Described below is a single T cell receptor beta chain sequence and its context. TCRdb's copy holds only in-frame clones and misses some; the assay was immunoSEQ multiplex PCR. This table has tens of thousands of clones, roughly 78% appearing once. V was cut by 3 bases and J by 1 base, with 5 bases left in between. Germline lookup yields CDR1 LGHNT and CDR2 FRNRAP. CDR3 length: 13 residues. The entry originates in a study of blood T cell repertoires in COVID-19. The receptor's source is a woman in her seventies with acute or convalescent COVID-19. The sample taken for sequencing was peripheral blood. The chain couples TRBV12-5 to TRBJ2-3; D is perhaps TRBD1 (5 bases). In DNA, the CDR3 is TGTGCTAGTGGTTTAGGGGGCACAGATACGCAGTATTTT. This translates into CASGLGGTDTQYF.